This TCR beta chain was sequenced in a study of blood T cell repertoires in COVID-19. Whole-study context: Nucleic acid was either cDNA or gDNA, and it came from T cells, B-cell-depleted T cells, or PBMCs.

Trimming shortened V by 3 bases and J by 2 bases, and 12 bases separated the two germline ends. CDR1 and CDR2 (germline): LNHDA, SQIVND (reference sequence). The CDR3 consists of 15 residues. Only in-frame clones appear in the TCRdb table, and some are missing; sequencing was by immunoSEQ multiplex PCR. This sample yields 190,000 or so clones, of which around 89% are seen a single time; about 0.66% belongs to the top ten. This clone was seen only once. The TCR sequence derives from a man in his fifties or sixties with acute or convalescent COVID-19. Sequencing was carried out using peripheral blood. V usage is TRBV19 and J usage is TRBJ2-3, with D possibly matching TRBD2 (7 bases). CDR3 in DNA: TGTGCCAGTAGTATTAGGGGGGGAGACACAGATACGCAGTATTTT. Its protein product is CASSIRGGDTDTQYF.